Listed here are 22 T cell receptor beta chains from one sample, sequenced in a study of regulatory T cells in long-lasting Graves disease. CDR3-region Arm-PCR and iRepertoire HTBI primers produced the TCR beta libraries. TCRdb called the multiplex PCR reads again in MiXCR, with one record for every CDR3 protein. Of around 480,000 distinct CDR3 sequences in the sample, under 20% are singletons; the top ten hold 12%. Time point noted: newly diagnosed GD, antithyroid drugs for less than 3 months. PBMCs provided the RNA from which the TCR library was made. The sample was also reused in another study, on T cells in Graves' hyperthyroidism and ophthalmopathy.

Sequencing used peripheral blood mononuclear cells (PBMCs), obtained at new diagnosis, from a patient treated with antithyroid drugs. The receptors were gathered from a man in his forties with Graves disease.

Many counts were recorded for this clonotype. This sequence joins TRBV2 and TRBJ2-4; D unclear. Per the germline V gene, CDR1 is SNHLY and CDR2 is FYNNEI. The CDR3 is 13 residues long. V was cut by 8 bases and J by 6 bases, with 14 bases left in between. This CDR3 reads CASELSGPNIQYF. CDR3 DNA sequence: TGTGCCAGCGAGCTTTCGGGTCCAAACATTCAGTACTTC.

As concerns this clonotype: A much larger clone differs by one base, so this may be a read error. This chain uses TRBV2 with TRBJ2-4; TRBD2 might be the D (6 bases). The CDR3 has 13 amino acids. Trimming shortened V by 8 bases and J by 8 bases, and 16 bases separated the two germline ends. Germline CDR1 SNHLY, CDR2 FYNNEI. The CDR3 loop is CASASGWRDIQYF. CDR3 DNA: TGTGCCAGCGCAAGCGGGTGGAGAGACATTCAGTACTTC.

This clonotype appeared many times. In DNA, the CDR3 is TGTGCCAGCAGCCCGACAGGGGGAGAGACCCAGTACTTC. Translated, it gives CASSPTGGETQYF. The chain recombines TRBV6-1 with TRBJ2-5, with 9 nucleotides matching TRBD1. This CDR3 comprises 13 residues. Germline lookup yields CDR1 MNHNS and CDR2 SASEGT. The J segment lost 4 bases and the V segment lost 6 bases, leaving 3 bases of the junction unmatched.

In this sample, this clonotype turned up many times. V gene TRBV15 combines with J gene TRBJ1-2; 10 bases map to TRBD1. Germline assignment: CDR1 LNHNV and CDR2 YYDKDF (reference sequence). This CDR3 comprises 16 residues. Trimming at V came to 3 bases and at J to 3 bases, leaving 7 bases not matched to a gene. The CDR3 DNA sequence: TGTGCCACCAGCAGTATAACCGGGACAGGGGACTATGGCTACACCTTC. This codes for CATSSITGTGDYGYTF.

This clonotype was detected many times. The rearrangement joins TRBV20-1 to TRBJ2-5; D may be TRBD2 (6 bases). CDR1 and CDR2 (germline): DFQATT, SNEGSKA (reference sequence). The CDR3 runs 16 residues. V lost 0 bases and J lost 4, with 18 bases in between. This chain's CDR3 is CSARDLAGGRGETQYF. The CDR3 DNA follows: TGCAGTGCTAGAGATCTAGCCGGGGGAAGGGGAGAGACCCAGTACTTC.

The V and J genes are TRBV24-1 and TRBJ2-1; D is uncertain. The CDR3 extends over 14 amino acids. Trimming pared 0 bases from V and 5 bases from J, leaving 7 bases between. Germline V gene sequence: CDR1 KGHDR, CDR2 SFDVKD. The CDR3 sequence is CATSDLRPHNEQFF. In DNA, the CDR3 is TGTGCCACCAGTGATTTGCGGCCTCACAATGAGCAGTTCTTC.

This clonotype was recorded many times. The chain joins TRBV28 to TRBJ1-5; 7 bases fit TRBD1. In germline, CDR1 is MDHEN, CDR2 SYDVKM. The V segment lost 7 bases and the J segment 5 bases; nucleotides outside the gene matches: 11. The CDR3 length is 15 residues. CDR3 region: CASKPGPDRHQPQHF. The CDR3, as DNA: TGTGCCAGCAAACCCGGGCCGGACAGGCATCAGCCCCAGCATTTT.

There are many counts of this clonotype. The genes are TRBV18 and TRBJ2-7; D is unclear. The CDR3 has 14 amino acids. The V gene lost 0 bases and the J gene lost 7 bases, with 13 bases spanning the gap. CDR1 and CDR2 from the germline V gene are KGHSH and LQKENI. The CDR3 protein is CASSPPVRSQEQYF. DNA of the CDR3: TGTGCCAGCTCACCACCGGTCAGGTCCCAGGAGCAGTACTTC.

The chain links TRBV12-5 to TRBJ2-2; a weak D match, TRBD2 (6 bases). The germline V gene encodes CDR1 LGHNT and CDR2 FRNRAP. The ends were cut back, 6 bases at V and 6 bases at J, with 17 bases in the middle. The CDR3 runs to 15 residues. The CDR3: CASGNRGTGAGELFF. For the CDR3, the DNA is TGTGCTAGTGGGAATCGCGGGACGGGTGCCGGGGAGCTGTTTTTT.

CDR3 nucleotides: TGTGCCAGCAGTGACCCGGGGCGACATACGCAGTATTTT. As protein: CASSDPGRHTQYF. The rearrangement links TRBV28 to TRBJ2-3; D is possibly TRBD1 or TRBD2 (5 bases each). The CDR3 covers 13 residues. Germline loops: CDR1 MDHEN, CDR2 SYDVKM. The V gene lost 5 bases and the J gene lost 7 bases, with 13 bases spanning the gap.

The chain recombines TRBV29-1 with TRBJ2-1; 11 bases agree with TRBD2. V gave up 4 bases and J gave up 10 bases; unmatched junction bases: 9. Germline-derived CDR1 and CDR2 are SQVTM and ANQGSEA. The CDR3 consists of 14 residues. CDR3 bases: TGCAGCGTTGGACTAGCGGGAAGGTGGGAGGAGCAGTTCTTC. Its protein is CSVGLAGRWEEQFF.

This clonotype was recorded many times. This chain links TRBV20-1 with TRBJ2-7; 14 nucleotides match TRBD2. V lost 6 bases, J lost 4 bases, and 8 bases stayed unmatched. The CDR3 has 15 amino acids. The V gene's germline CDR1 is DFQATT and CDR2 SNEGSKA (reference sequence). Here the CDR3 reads CSAWVGTSGSYEQYF. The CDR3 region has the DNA TGCAGTGCCTGGGTGGGGACTAGCGGGAGTTACGAGCAGTACTTC.

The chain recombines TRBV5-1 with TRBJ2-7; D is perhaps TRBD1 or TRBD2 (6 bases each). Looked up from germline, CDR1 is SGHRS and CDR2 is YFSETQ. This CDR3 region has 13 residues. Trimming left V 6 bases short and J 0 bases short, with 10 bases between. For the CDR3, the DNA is TGCGCCAGCACGGGGGACAACTCCTACGAGCAGTACTTC. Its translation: CASTGDNSYEQYF. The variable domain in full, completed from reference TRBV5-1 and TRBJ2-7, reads KAGVTQTPRYLIKTRGQQVTLSCSPISGHRSVSWYQQTPGQGLQFLFEYFSETQRNKGNFPGRFSGRQFSNSRSEMNVSTLELGDSALYLCASTGDNSYEQYFGPGTRLTVT.

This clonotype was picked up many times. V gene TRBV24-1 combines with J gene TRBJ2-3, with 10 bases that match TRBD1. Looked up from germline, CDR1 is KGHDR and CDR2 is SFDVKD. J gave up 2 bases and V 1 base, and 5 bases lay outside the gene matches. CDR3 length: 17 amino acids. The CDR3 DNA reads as TGTGCCACCAGTGATTTCGGACAGGGGGTATACACAGATACGCAGTATTTT. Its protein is CATSDFGQGVYTDTQYF.

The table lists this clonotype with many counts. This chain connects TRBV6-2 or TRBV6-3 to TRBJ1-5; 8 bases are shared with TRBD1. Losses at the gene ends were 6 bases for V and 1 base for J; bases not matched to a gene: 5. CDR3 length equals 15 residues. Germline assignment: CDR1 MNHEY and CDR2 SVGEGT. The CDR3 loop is CASSHRGVSNQPQHF. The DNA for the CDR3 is TGTGCCAGCAGCCACAGGGGGGTAAGCAATCAGCCCCAGCATTTT.

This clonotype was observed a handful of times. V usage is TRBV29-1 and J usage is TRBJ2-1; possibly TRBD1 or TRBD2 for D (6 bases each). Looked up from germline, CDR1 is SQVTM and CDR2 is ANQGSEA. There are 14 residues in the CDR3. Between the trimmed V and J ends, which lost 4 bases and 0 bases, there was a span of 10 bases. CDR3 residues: CSVVGGHSYNEQFF. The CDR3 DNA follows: TGCAGCGTTGTGGGGGGCCACTCCTACAATGAGCAGTTCTTC.

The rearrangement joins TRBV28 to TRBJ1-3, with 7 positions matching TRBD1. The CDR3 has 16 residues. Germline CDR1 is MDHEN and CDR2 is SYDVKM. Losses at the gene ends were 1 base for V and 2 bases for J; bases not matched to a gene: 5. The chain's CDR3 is CASSLSGGGTGNTIYF. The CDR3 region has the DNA TGTGCCAGCAGTTTATCAGGGGGAGGGACTGGAAACACCATATATTTT.

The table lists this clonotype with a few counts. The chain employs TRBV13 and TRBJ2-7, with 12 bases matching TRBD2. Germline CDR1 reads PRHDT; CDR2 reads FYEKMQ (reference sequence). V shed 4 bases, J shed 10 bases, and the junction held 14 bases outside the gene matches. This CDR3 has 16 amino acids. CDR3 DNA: TGTGCCAGCAGCTCTTTACGCGCTAGCGGGAGGGCCTCTCAGTACTTC. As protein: CASSSLRASGRASQYF.

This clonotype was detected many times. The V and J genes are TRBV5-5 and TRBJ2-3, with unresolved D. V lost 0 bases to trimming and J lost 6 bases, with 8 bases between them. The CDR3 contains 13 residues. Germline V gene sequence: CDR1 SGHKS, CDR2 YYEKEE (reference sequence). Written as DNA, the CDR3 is TGTGCCAGCAGCTTGGACCAAGAGGATACGCAGTATTTT. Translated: CASSLDQEDTQYF.

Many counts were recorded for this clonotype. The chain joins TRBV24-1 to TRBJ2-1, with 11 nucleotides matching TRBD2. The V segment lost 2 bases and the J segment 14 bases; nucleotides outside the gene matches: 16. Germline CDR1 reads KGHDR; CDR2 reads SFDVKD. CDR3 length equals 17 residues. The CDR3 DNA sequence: TGTGCCACCAGTGATTCCCCACTAGCGGGAGTGAACAAGTATAAGTTCTTC. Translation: CATSDSPLAGVNKYKFF.

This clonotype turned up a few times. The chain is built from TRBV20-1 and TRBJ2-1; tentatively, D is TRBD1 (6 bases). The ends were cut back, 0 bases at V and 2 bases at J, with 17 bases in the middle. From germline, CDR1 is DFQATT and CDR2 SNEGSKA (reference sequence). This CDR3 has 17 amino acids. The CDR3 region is CSARDWSGAPAYNEQFF. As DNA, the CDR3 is TGCAGTGCTAGAGACTGGTCAGGGGCCCCGGCCTACAATGAGCAGTTCTTC.

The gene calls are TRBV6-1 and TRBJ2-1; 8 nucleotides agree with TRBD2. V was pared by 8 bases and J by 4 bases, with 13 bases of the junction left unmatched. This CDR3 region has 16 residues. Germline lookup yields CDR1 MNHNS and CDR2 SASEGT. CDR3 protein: CASATLPSGPYNEQFF. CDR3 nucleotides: TGTGCCAGCGCTACTCTTCCTAGCGGGCCTTACAATGAGCAGTTCTTC.